The next 19 T cell receptor beta chains were all read from a single sample in a study of cytomegalovirus exposure and HLA in healthy donors. Use of 60 Vbeta and 13 Jbeta primers characterized the PCR. Using immunoSEQ multiplex PCR, the repertoire was profiled, and TCRdb retains in-frame clones only, with some absent. The sample lists about 150,000 clones; around 80% were seen once. Sequencing was done on a sample of PBMCs. These receptors were collected from a middle-aged woman in good health and CMV-seronegative.

This sequence joins TRBV5-6 and TRBJ2-7; possible D gene TRBD2, 7 bases. CDR1 and CDR2 (germline): SGHDT, YYEEEE. Trimming cost V 4 bases and J 2 bases, with 13 bases left between them. The CDR3 is 14 residues long. The CDR3 sequence is CASSPGGPPYEQYF. The CDR3, as DNA: TGTGCCAGCAGCCCCGGGGGGCCTCCCTACGAGCAGTACTTC.

This clone turned up a few times. The chain is built from TRBV6-5 and TRBJ2-7; D perhaps matches TRBD1 (5 bases). In germline, CDR1 is MNHEY, CDR2 SVGAGI. The CDR3 has 13 amino acids. V shed 5 bases and J shed 1 base, with 9 bases lying between them. Here the CDR3 DNA reads TGTGCCAGCAGTCCGACAGCTTCCTACGAGCAGTACTTC. This sequence encodes CASSPTASYEQYF.

J is TRBJ2-2 and V is TRBV2, with a tentative D call TRBD2 (5 bases). With 3 bases removed from V and 3 bases from J, the gap between germline ends came to 8 bases. CDR3 length: 14 amino acids. Germline V gives CDR1 SNHLY, CDR2 FYNNEI. CDR3 nucleotide sequence: TGTGCCAGCAGTGACGGACTTTACACCGGGGAGCTGTTTTTT. Translated, it gives CASSDGLYTGELFF.

The chain combines TRBV19 with TRBJ2-1, with 7 bases lining up with TRBD1. V shed 4 bases and J 15 bases; nucleotides not matched to a gene: 6. The CDR3 spans 11 residues. Germline values: CDR1 LNHDA, CDR2 SQIVND (reference sequence). CDR3 DNA sequence: TGTGCCAGTAGTAAGCCGGGACAGTCGTTCTTC. This sequence encodes CASSKPGQSFF.

This chain links TRBV6-5 with TRBJ2-7, with 7 bases lining up with TRBD1. Trimming removed 5 bases from V and 6 bases from J; junction bases left unmatched: 10. The CDR3 loop spans 14 amino acids. The germline CDR1 and CDR2 sequences are MNHEY and SVGAGI. The CDR3 DNA reads as TGTGCCAGCAGTCGACGGACAGGATGGGGCGAGCAGTACTTC. This translates into CASSRRTGWGEQYF.

This clone came up once. The chain links TRBV7-2 to TRBJ2-5, with 7 nucleotides matching TRBD2. Germline V gene lookup returns CDR1 SGHTA and CDR2 FQGNSA. This CDR3 is built from 17 residues. Germline trimming cut 6 bases from V and 5 bases from J; bases unmatched to any gene: 18. CDR3: CASRLRAGGRGGETQYF. In DNA, the CDR3 is TGTGCCAGCAGACTTAGGGCGGGCGGGAGAGGCGGCGAGACCCAGTACTTC.

The rearrangement uses TRBV10-3 and TRBJ2-5, with 12 bases fitting TRBD2. With 10 bases clipped from V and 2 bases from J, the junction kept 14 bases outside the gene matches. Germline V gives CDR1 ENHRY, CDR2 SYGVKD. The CDR3 is made up of 17 amino acids. The CDR3 loop is CATAGTSGLGGQETQYF. The CDR3 DNA reads as TGTGCCACCGCCGGGACTAGCGGGTTAGGGGGACAAGAGACCCAGTACTTC.

The chain joins TRBV5-1 to TRBJ2-3; the D is unclear. Germline V lookup: CDR1 SGHRS, CDR2 YFSETQ. V lost 0 bases, J lost 10 bases, and 9 bases lay in between. The CDR3 has 12 residues. DNA for the CDR3: TGCGCCAGCAGCTTGGCGGGTCTTTCGCAGTATTTT. Protein sequence: CASSLAGLSQYF.

The chain joins TRBV9 to TRBJ2-3, with 8 bases aligning to TRBD2. CDR1 is SGDLS, CDR2 YYNGEE, per germline. The CDR3 length is 15 residues. V trimming: 2 bases; J trimming: 0 bases; junction bases outside the gene matches: 2. CDR3 nucleotide sequence: TGTGCCAGCAGCGTTTCTAGCGGGAGCACAGATACGCAGTATTTT. Protein sequence: CASSVSSGSTDTQYF.

The CDR3 loop is CASSSGTGFEKLFF. As DNA, the CDR3 is TGCGCCAGCAGCTCCGGGACAGGGTTTGAAAAACTGTTTTTT. The V and J genes are TRBV5-1 and TRBJ1-4; 9 bases fit TRBD1. CDR3 size: 14 residues. V lost 3 bases to trimming and J lost 7 bases; unmatched junction nucleotides: 4. The V gene's germline CDR1 is SGHRS and CDR2 YFSETQ.

This chain links TRBV29-1 with TRBJ2-5; weak D call: TRBD2 (5 bases). Germline CDR1 is SQVTM and CDR2 is ANQGSEA. Between the trimmed V and J ends, which lost 7 bases and 4 bases, there was a span of 7 bases. The CDR3 is made up of 10 amino acids. The CDR3 sequence is CSARAETQYF. The CDR3 DNA is TGCAGCGCGCGGGCAGAGACCCAGTACTTC.

This clone was observed a handful of times. The chain couples TRBV5-5 to TRBJ2-2, with D perhaps matching TRBD1 (5 bases). This CDR3 region has 15 residues. The germline gives CDR1 SGHKS, CDR2 YYEKEE (reference sequence). The V end lost 0 bases, the J end lost 0 bases, and 6 bases lay between the germline ends. CDR3 in DNA: TGTGCCAGCAGCTTGGGACAGACGAACACCGGGGAGCTGTTTTTT. This encodes CASSLGQTNTGELFF.

The chain has TRBV2 and TRBJ1-1; a weak D match, TRBD1 (5 bases). From germline, CDR1 is SNHLY and CDR2 FYNNEI. V lost 8 bases, J lost 4 bases, and 14 bases lay in between. This CDR3 has 13 residues. The CDR3 bases are TGTGCCAGCCAGAATGGGGGGGGCACTGAAGCTTTCTTT. Translating it yields CASQNGGGTEAFF.

The chain joins TRBV18 to TRBJ1-5; no clear D. V lost 6 bases, J lost 4 bases, and 10 bases lay in between. Looked up from germline, CDR1 is KGHSH and CDR2 is LQKENI. This CDR3 has 13 amino acids. In DNA form, the CDR3 reads TGTGCCAGCTCCTTCGAGGGAAATCAGCCCCAGCATTTT. This encodes CASSFEGNQPQHF.

The chain recombines TRBV19 with TRBJ2-2; tentative D call: TRBD2 (5 bases). The CDR3 totals 15 residues. V was cut by 3 bases and J by 8 bases, with 16 bases left in between. CDR1 is LNHDA, CDR2 SQIVND, per germline (reference sequence). CDR3 region: CASSIRPRGQGELFF. Written as DNA, the CDR3 is TGTGCCAGTAGTATCCGACCCCGAGGGCAAGGGGAGCTGTTTTTT.

The V gene is TRBV4-3, the J gene TRBJ2-3; 11 bases are a match to TRBD2. This CDR3 is built from 17 residues. The germline V gene has CDR1 LGHNA and CDR2 YSLEER. The J segment lost 5 bases and the V segment lost 4 bases, leaving 11 bases of the junction unmatched. The CDR3 loop reads CASSPWETSGTGDTQYF. The DNA of the CDR3 is TGCGCCAGCAGCCCCTGGGAGACTAGCGGGACAGGAGATACGCAGTATTTT.

The V gene is TRBV6-5, the J gene TRBJ1-2; the match to TRBD1 covers 9 bases. The germline V gene has CDR1 MNHEY and CDR2 SVGAGI. The CDR3 sequence is 14 residues long. V shed 7 bases, J shed 8 bases, and the junction held 11 bases outside the gene matches. CDR3 DNA sequence: TGTGCCAGCAAGGAAACGGGACAGGGACGCGGCTACACCTTC. Amino acids: CASKETGQGRGYTF.

The V and J genes are TRBV7-3 and TRBJ2-1, with a tentative D call TRBD2 (6 bases). Trimming cost V 0 bases and J 5 bases, with 20 bases left between them. This CDR3 is built from 18 residues. Germline CDR1 SGHTA, CDR2 FQGTGA. The CDR3 reads CASSLTFLEGTENNEQFF. In DNA, the CDR3 is TGTGCCAGCAGCTTAACGTTTTTGGAGGGGACTGAAAACAATGAGCAGTTCTTC.

This clone was seen a few times. This chain joins TRBV9 and TRBJ1-2; 10 nucleotides line up with TRBD1. J gave up 7 bases and V 0 bases, and 6 bases lay outside the gene matches. Germline V gene sequence: CDR1 SGDLS, CDR2 YYNGEE. CDR3 size: 15 residues. The CDR3 sequence: CASSVADRGYSGYTF. DNA for the CDR3: TGTGCCAGCAGCGTAGCGGACAGGGGGTATAGTGGCTACACCTTC.